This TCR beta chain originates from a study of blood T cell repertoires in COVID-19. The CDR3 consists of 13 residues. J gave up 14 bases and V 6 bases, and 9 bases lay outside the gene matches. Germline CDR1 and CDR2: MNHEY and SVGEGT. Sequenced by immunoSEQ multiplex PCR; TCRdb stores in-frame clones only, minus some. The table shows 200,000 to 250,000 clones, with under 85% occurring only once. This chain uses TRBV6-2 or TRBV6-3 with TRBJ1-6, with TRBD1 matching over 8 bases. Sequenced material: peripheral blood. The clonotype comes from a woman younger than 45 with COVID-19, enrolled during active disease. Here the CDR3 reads CASSRTGTFTLHF. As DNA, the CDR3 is TGTGCCAGCAGCCGGACAGGGACCTTTACCCTCCACTTT.